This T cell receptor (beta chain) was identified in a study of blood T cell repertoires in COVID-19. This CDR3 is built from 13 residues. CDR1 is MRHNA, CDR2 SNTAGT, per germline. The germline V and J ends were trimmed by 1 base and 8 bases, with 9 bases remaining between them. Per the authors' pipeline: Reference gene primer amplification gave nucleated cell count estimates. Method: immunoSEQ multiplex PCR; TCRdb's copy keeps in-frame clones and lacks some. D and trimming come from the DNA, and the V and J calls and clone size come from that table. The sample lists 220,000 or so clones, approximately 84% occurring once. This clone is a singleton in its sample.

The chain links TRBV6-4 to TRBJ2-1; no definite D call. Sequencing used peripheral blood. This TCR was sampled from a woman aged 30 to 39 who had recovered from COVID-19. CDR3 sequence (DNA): TGTGCCAGCAGTGACTTAGTCGGGTATGAGCAGTTCTTC. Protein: CASSDLVGYEQFF.